Below are 32 T cell receptor beta chains sequenced from a single sample in a study of response to subunit inactivated influenza vaccine listed by TCRdb under 2018. The library was produced with RT-PCR. Sequencing was performed on an Illumina HiSeq 2500. The public reads were reanalyzed by TCRdb: fastp trimming at Q25, MiXCR alignment, in-frame beta chains only. All rows with the same CDR3 protein become a single entry with the most common DNA and genes. The sample yields a few hundred thousand distinct CDR3 sequences; 22% were counted once. The ten most abundant clones make up 10% to 13% of the sample. Sequenced material: PBMCs from blood, taken less than 22 months after vaccination. All receptors derive from a man aged 50 to 69 who received an inactivated influenza vaccine. Donor details come from another sample of the same person, matched by shared clones.

The rearrangement links TRBV4-2 to TRBJ2-7; no definite D call. Trimming took off 7 bases at V and 0 bases at J, with 37 bases between the two ends. The CDR3 is 22 residues long. Germline CDR1 reads LGHNA; CDR2 reads YNFKEQ. The CDR3 region is CASTNLPTTVSYGTPSSYEQYF. The CDR3 DNA reads as TGTGCCAGCACCAATCTACCAACCACAGTCTCTTATGGAACCCCGAGCTCCTACGAGCAGTACTTC.

The J gene is TRBJ1-5, the V gene TRBV6-2 or TRBV6-3, with TRBD1 as a possible D gene (5 bases). Germline V gives CDR1 MNHEY, CDR2 SVGEGT. Trimming pared 5 bases from V and 0 bases from J, leaving 11 bases between. CDR3 length equals 15 residues. The CDR3 DNA sequence: TGTGCCAGCAGTCGGACATCAAATAGCAATCAGCCCCAGCATTTT. This gives the protein CASSRTSNSNQPQHF.

This sequence joins TRBV4-1 and TRBJ2-5; D not resolved. The CDR3 runs to 14 residues. CDR1 MGHRA and CDR2 YSYEKL come from the germline V gene. The V gene lost 4 bases and the J gene lost 2 bases, with 11 bases spanning the gap. CDR3: CASSRRGVQETQYF. In nucleotides, the CDR3 is TGCGCCAGCAGCCGGAGAGGAGTACAAGAGACCCAGTACTTC.

This clonotype is large by share. J is TRBJ2-1 and V is TRBV12-3 or TRBV12-4; the match to TRBD2 covers 8 bases. The CDR3 covers 19 residues. The junction had 15 bases not matched to a gene; V was cut back by 3 bases and J by 2 bases. The CDR3 coding sequence is TGTGCCAGCAGTTTCGGGCCTGTCGGCGGGAGGATACCCTACAATGAGCAGTTCTTC. Protein product: CASSFGPVGGRIPYNEQFF.

The chain is built from TRBV5-1 and TRBJ2-2, with 7 bases that match TRBD1. V lost 4 bases to trimming and J lost 8 bases; unmatched junction nucleotides: 8. Germline V gene data show CDR1 as SGHRS and CDR2 as YFSETQ. The CDR3 totals 14 residues. In DNA form, the CDR3 reads TGCGCCAGCAGCATCCAACAGGGGAATGGGGAGCTGTTTTTT. Protein: CASSIQQGNGELFF.

This clonotype was seen only once. V gene TRBV20-1 combines with J gene TRBJ2-2; no definite D call. This CDR3 contains 11 residues. Trimming cost V 5 bases and J 2 bases, with 3 bases left between them. Looked up from germline, CDR1 is DFQATT and CDR2 is SNEGSKA (reference sequence). CDR3 region: CSADNTGELFF. CDR3 nucleotides: TGCAGTGCTGATAACACCGGGGAGCTGTTTTTT.

This clonotype was picked up a small number of times. V is TRBV20-1 and J is TRBJ1-6; 7 nucleotides agree with TRBD1. Germline values: CDR1 DFQATT, CDR2 SNEGSKA (reference sequence). With 7 bases clipped from V and 19 bases from J, the junction kept 16 bases outside the gene matches. This CDR3 is 12 amino acids long. The CDR3 is CSVRVDRDSLHF. The DNA of the CDR3 is TGCAGTGTCAGGGTTGACCGGGACAGTCTTCACTTT.

This chain uses TRBV5-1 with TRBJ2-7; the D gene is possibly TRBD1 (6 bases). CDR1 is SGHRS, CDR2 YFSETQ, per germline. V was shortened by 5 bases and J by 0 bases, with 18 bases between the two germline ends. The CDR3 is 16 residues long. CDR3 coding DNA: TGCGCCAGCAGACCATATACAGGGCTTAACTCCTACGAGCAGTACTTC. This translates into CASRPYTGLNSYEQYF.

V usage is TRBV11-1 and J usage is TRBJ2-1; D is possibly TRBD2 (6 bases). Per the germline V gene, CDR1 is SGHAT and CDR2 is FQDESV (reference sequence). The ends were cut back, 3 bases at V and 1 base at J, with 13 bases in the middle. CDR3 length: 16 amino acids. The chain's CDR3 is CASSFGRRVSYNEQFF. The CDR3 DNA reads as TGTGCCAGCAGCTTCGGACGGAGGGTATCCTACAATGAGCAGTTCTTC.

Concerning this clonotype: One end of the junction varies from germline; a read error may be responsible. The chain combines TRBV6-2 or TRBV6-3 with TRBJ2-1, with 10 bases lining up with TRBD2. This CDR3 spans 16 amino acids. In germline, CDR1 is MNHEY, CDR2 SVGEGT. Written as DNA, the CDR3 is TGTGCCAACAGTAACCCCGGGACTAGCGTGTACAATGAGCAGTTCTTC. Translated, it gives CANSNPGTSVYNEQFF.

V is TRBV5-1 and J is TRBJ2-1; no clear D gene. Germline CDR1 SGHRS, CDR2 YFSETQ. V was cut by 5 bases and J by 5 bases, with 8 bases left in between. This CDR3 contains 12 residues. For the CDR3, the DNA is TGCGCCAGCAGAGGCCAGCACAATGAGCAGTTCTTC. It specifies CASRGQHNEQFF.

This clonotype was found a few times. The chain carries TRBV23-1 and TRBJ2-4; 7 bases are shared with TRBD2. TRBV23-1 is an ORF; its function is uncertain. The CDR3 length is 16 residues. The V and J ends lost 2 bases and 2 bases, in that order; junction bases with no gene match: 6. The CDR3 spells CASSQLWRGTKNIQYF. CDR3 bases: TGCGCCAGCAGTCAACTCTGGCGGGGGACCAAAAACATTCAGTACTTC.

This chain links TRBV6-1 with TRBJ2-7; 9 bases map to TRBD1. J lost 7 bases, V lost 5 bases, and 9 bases had no gene match. This CDR3 has 14 residues. Germline CDR1 and CDR2: MNHNS and SASEGT. The CDR3 nucleotides are TGTGCCAGCAGTAGACAGGGGGGGACTTGGGAGCAGTACTTC. Translation gives CASSRQGGTWEQYF.

This clonotype showed up just a few times. The gene calls are TRBV25-1 and TRBJ2-5, with 10 bases fitting TRBD1. Trimming removed 2 bases from V and 4 bases from J; junction bases left unmatched: 7. CDR1 MGHDK and CDR2 SYGVNS come from the germline V gene. CDR3 size: 16 residues. The CDR3 DNA is TGTGCCAGCAGTGAAGGAGACAGGGGGCGCATAGAGACCCAGTACTTC. Residues: CASSEGDRGRIETQYF.

This clonotype was seen ten or more times. This chain uses TRBV7-2 with TRBJ1-2, with D unresolved. CDR1 is SGHTA and CDR2 is FQGNSA in the germline V gene. V lost 1 base, J lost 5 bases, and 11 bases lay in between. CDR3 length: 14 residues. This chain's CDR3 is CASSLERGLYGYTF. The CDR3 bases are TGTGCCAGCAGCTTAGAACGGGGATTATATGGCTACACCTTC.

This clonotype appeared a few times. This chain joins TRBV4-3 and TRBJ1-6, with D perhaps TRBD1 (6 bases). The germline V gene encodes CDR1 LGHNA and CDR2 YSLEER. The CDR3 is 15 residues long. Deletions cut 0 bases from V and 9 bases from J, with 12 bases between. The CDR3 region has the DNA TGCGCCAGCAGCCAAGATCCAGGGGTGGCTTCACCCCTCCACTTT. It encodes CASSQDPGVASPLHF.

This clonotype was detected a few times. The chain carries TRBV15 and TRBJ2-3; D unclear. The CDR3 spans 11 residues. The V and J ends lost 0 bases and 8 bases respectively, with 3 bases between them. Germline CDR1 is LNHNV and CDR2 is YYDKDF (reference sequence). The CDR3 DNA follows: TGTGCCACCAGCAGAGAGGTTACGCAGTATTTT. Translating gives CATSREVTQYF.

The chain recombines TRBV10-3 with TRBJ2-7; 9 bases align to TRBD2. This CDR3 spans 13 amino acids. Germline V gene lookup returns CDR1 ENHRY and CDR2 SYGVKD. With 8 bases clipped from V and 2 bases from J, the junction kept 4 bases outside the gene matches. Here the CDR3 reads CAIGSGGPYEQYF. The CDR3, as DNA: TGTGCCATCGGTAGCGGGGGACCCTACGAGCAGTACTTC.

This clonotype was found a few times. In DNA, the CDR3 is TGTGCCAGCAGCCCGACAGGGGTAAATTCACCCCTCCACTTT. It specifies CASSPTGVNSPLHF. The V call is TRBV6-1, the J call TRBJ1-6; 8 bases match TRBD1. Germline values: CDR1 MNHNS, CDR2 SASEGT. J lost 7 bases, V lost 6 bases, and 5 bases had no gene match. This CDR3 comprises 14 residues.

This clonotype was counted only a few times. The J gene is TRBJ1-1, the V gene TRBV5-6, with D perhaps matching TRBD1 (6 bases). V shed 7 bases and J shed 10 bases, with 17 bases lying between them. Germline V CDR1 and CDR2: SGHDT, YYEEEE. CDR3 length: 12 amino acids. The CDR3 loop is CASGNRDFRAFF. Here the CDR3 DNA reads TGTGCCAGCGGGAACAGGGATTTCCGAGCTTTCTTT.

The rearrangement joins TRBV28 to TRBJ2-5, with a possible D match to TRBD1 (6 bases). The CDR3 extends over 16 amino acids. V shed 7 bases and J shed 2 bases, with 20 bases lying between them. CDR1 is MDHEN and CDR2 is SYDVKM in the germline V gene. In DNA, the CDR3 is TGTGCCAGCACCCGCCGAGGAACAGGGAAACAAGAGACCCAGTACTTC. The encoded protein is CASTRRGTGKQETQYF.

This clonotype was detected a few times. The chain links TRBV19 to TRBJ1-5; the match to TRBD1 covers 7 bases. After removal of 5 bases from V and 4 bases from J, the junction contained 8 bases not matched to a gene. CDR1 LNHDA and CDR2 SQIVND come from the germline V gene (reference sequence). The CDR3 has 15 residues. This chain's CDR3 is CASSPGTAWNQPQHF. The CDR3 DNA is TGTGCCAGTAGTCCCGGGACAGCTTGGAATCAGCCCCAGCATTTT.

J is TRBJ2-1 and V is TRBV6-2 or TRBV6-3; possibly TRBD2 for D (5 bases). There are 13 residues in the CDR3. V shed 5 bases and J shed 9 bases, with 14 bases lying between them. Per germline, CDR1 MNHEY and CDR2 SVGEGT. The CDR3 sequence is CASSGSLNGEQFF. The CDR3, as DNA: TGTGCCAGCAGTGGGAGTTTAAATGGTGAGCAGTTCTTC.

The sample holds many counts of this clonotype. The CDR3 sequence is CASSQTDQPQHF. CDR3 nucleotides: TGTGCCAGCAGCCAGACAGATCAGCCCCAGCATTTT. The chain carries TRBV28 and TRBJ1-5, with D perhaps TRBD1 (5 bases). The V end was cut by 6 bases, the J end by 5 bases, with 8 bases between. The CDR3 has 12 amino acids. Germline V CDR1 and CDR2: MDHEN, SYDVKM.

Only a few counts were recorded for this clonotype. The chain combines TRBV29-1 with TRBJ2-3; the D gene could be TRBD1 or TRBD2 (6 bases each). V gave up 2 bases and J gave up 4 bases, with 13 bases separating them. CDR3 length: 14 amino acids. From germline, CDR1 is SQVTM and CDR2 ANQGSEA. CDR3 sequence: CSVERGAGADTQYF. DNA for the CDR3: TGCAGCGTTGAAAGGGGGGCCGGCGCAGATACGCAGTATTTT.

The rearrangement links TRBV7-2 to TRBJ1-5; a weak D match, TRBD1 (6 bases). The CDR3 extends over 17 amino acids. V was pared by 5 bases and J by 0 bases, with 17 bases between. Germline V CDR1 and CDR2: SGHTA, FQGNSA. CDR3 sequence: CASSPRTGFHSNQPQHF. CDR3 sequence (DNA): TGTGCCAGCAGCCCCCGAACAGGGTTCCATAGCAATCAGCCCCAGCATTTT.

This clonotype was counted between two and nine times. The chain couples TRBV7-2 to TRBJ2-7; D ambiguous. Germline V gene sequence: CDR1 SGHTA, CDR2 FQGNSA. Deletions cut 3 bases from V and 0 bases from J, with 6 bases between. CDR3 length equals 13 residues. CDR3 in amino acids: CASSLQVSYEQYF. CDR3 coding DNA: TGTGCCAGCAGCTTGCAGGTCTCCTACGAGCAGTACTTC.

CDR3 in DNA: TGTGCCAGCAGTAGTGGCAGGGGAAATTACAGCTCCTATAATTCACCCCTCCACTTT. As protein: CASSSGRGNYSSYNSPLHF. This chain uses TRBV11-2 with TRBJ1-6; maybe TRBD1 (6 bases). This CDR3 comprises 19 residues. CDR1 and CDR2 (germline): SGHAT, FQNNGV. Deletions cut 6 bases from V and 0 bases from J, with 21 bases between.

The rearrangement joins TRBV18 to TRBJ1-1, with D unresolved. Trimming left V 4 bases short and J 3 bases short, with 12 bases between. This CDR3 is 14 amino acids long. From germline, CDR1 is KGHSH and CDR2 LQKENI. For the CDR3, the DNA is TGTGCCAGCTCACACATGGACGGCTACACTGAAGCTTTCTTT. Translation: CASSHMDGYTEAFF. Looking up the rest from reference TRBV18 and TRBJ1-1 gives the full variable domain: NAGVMQNPRHLVRRRGQEARLRCSPMKGHSHVYWYRQLPEEGLKFMVYLQKENIIDESGMPKERFSAEFPKEGPSILRIQQVVRGDSAAYFCASSHMDGYTEAFFGQGTRLTVV.

This chain joins TRBV14 and TRBJ2-5; TRBD2 might be the D (6 bases). Germline CDR1 is SGHDN and CDR2 is FVKESK. The V end was cut by 0 bases, the J end by 4 bases, with 18 bases between. The CDR3 is 17 residues long. The CDR3 region is CASSQETGSRSSETQYF. The CDR3 DNA sequence: TGTGCCAGCAGCCAAGAAACCGGGAGCAGGTCATCAGAGACCCAGTACTTC.

The chain couples TRBV28 to TRBJ2-7, with 10 positions matching TRBD2. The CDR3 sequence is 15 residues long. In germline, CDR1 is MDHEN, CDR2 SYDVKM. The junction had 5 bases not matched to a gene; V was cut back by 4 bases and J by 2 bases. For the CDR3, the DNA is TGTGCCAGCAGTTCCGCCACTAGCGGGACCTACGAGCAGTACTTC. This codes for CASSSATSGTYEQYF.

The chain combines TRBV5-6 with TRBJ2-3, with 8 bases matching TRBD1. Germline V gene sequence: CDR1 SGHDT, CDR2 YYEEEE. The CDR3 has 16 residues. The junction had 7 bases not matched to a gene; V was cut back by 2 bases and J by 2 bases. CDR3 amino acids: CASSFSPGQVTDTQYF. CDR3 DNA sequence: TGTGCCAGCAGCTTCAGCCCGGGACAGGTCACAGATACGCAGTATTTT.